These T cell receptor beta chains were read from a single sample in a study of cytomegalovirus exposure and HLA in healthy donors. Only in-frame clones appear in the TCRdb table, and some are missing; sequencing was by immunoSEQ multiplex PCR. The sample yields some 150,000 clones, around three quarters seen once. What was sequenced was PBMCs. These receptors were obtained from a woman in her forties in good health and CMV-seronegative. Both conserved end residues are part of each CDR3. Each record gives: J gene, D gene, V gene, clone size, CDR3 DNA, CDR3 protein. D genes are given only for firm matches. A row's size may be missing; if present it is once, few, many or a size class.

J gene: TRBJ1-2; D gene: .; V gene: TRBV27; clone size: once; CDR3 DNA: TGTGCCAGCACCATTAAGGTGGGCAGAGGGCTCTATGGCTACACCTTC; CDR3 protein: CASTIKVGRGLYGYTF
J gene: TRBJ2-3; D gene: .; V gene: TRBV5-1; clone size: .; CDR3 DNA: TGCGCCAGCAGCTTGACAGCCAACACAGATACGCAGTATTTT; CDR3 protein: CASSLTANTDTQYF
J gene: TRBJ2-5; D gene: .; V gene: TRBV5-4; clone size: .; CDR3 DNA: TGTGCCAGCAGCTTAATGGGCCCCGTGAAGACCCAGTACTTC; CDR3 protein: CASSLMGPVKTQYF
J gene: TRBJ1-1; D gene: .; V gene: TRBV11-2; clone size: .; CDR3 DNA: TGTGCCAGCAGCTTAGATGCAGGGTTGGTTAACACTGAAGCTTTCTTT; CDR3 protein: CASSLDAGLVNTEAFF
J gene: TRBJ2-5; D gene: .; V gene: TRBV18; clone size: .; CDR3 DNA: TGTGCCAGCTCACCACCTGGAAGGGGTGAGCAGTACTTC; CDR3 protein: CASSPPGRGEQYF
J gene: TRBJ2-7; D gene: TRBD1; V gene: TRBV6-5; clone size: .; CDR3 DNA: TGTGCCAGCAGCCCCGACAGGGGCTTCTCCTACGAGCAGTACTTC; CDR3 protein: CASSPDRGFSYEQYF
J gene: TRBJ2-3; D gene: TRBD1; V gene: TRBV29-1; clone size: .; CDR3 DNA: TGCAGCGTGGACAGGACAGGGCGGGATACGCAGTATTTT; CDR3 protein: CSVDRTGRDTQYF
J gene: TRBJ2-5; D gene: TRBD2; V gene: TRBV7-9; clone size: .; CDR3 DNA: TGTGCCAGCAGCTTCGGGAGGGAGACCCAGTACTTC; CDR3 protein: CASSFGRETQYF
J gene: TRBJ2-1; D gene: TRBD1; V gene: TRBV5-1; clone size: .; CDR3 DNA: TGCGCCAGCAGCTCGAGACAGGGCTACAATGAGCAGTTCTTC; CDR3 protein: CASSSRQGYNEQFF
J gene: TRBJ2-3; D gene: .; V gene: TRBV5-1; clone size: .; CDR3 DNA: TGCGCCAGCAGCCTTCTCCAGCGCAACACAGATACGCAGTATTTT; CDR3 protein: CASSLLQRNTDTQYF
J gene: TRBJ1-5; D gene: .; V gene: TRBV19; clone size: once; CDR3 DNA: TGTGCCAGTAGTATAGTTTCCGGGAATAGCAATCAGCCCCAGCATTTT; CDR3 protein: CASSIVSGNSNQPQHF
J gene: TRBJ1-1; D gene: TRBD1; V gene: TRBV28; clone size: .; CDR3 DNA: TGTGCCAGCAGTTACACAGGGGGCCCGAACACTGAAGCTTTCTTT; CDR3 protein: CASSYTGGPNTEAFF
J gene: TRBJ2-3; D gene: .; V gene: TRBV7-6; clone size: .; CDR3 DNA: TGTGCCAGCAGCTTGTCACCGGTGACAGATACGCAGTATTTT; CDR3 protein: CASSLSPVTDTQYF
J gene: TRBJ1-2; D gene: .; V gene: TRBV14; clone size: few; CDR3 DNA: TGTGCCAGCAGCCCCTGGGGCTACTATGGCTACACCTTC; CDR3 protein: CASSPWGYYGYTF
J gene: TRBJ2-5; D gene: .; V gene: TRBV9; clone size: .; CDR3 DNA: TGTGCCAGCACAAACCCCCGTGGGGGCCCAGCGGAGACCCAGTACTTC; CDR3 protein: CASTNPRGGPAETQYF
J gene: TRBJ1-4; D gene: .; V gene: TRBV30; clone size: .; CDR3 DNA: TGTGCCTGGAGTGTACGGGGGGGATATGAAAAACTGTTTTTT; CDR3 protein: CAWSVRGGYEKLFF
J gene: TRBJ2-5; D gene: .; V gene: TRBV5-1; clone size: .; CDR3 DNA: TGCGCCAGCAGCTTGACCAGGCAAGAGACCCAGTACTTC; CDR3 protein: CASSLTRQETQYF
J gene: TRBJ2-2; D gene: .; V gene: TRBV27; clone size: .; CDR3 DNA: TGTGCCAGCAGTTTCCTTACCGGGGAGCTGTTTTTT; CDR3 protein: CASSFLTGELFF
J gene: TRBJ2-7; D gene: TRBD2; V gene: TRBV7-9; clone size: .; CDR3 DNA: TGTGCCAGCAGCTACCCCGGGAGGAGTCCTCCCATCGAGCAGTACTTC; CDR3 protein: CASSYPGRSPPIEQYF
J gene: TRBJ2-7; D gene: .; V gene: TRBV27; clone size: .; CDR3 DNA: TGTGCCAGCAGTTTATCGCCAGGGAAGCCCGAGCAGTACTTC; CDR3 protein: CASSLSPGKPEQYF
J gene: TRBJ1-2; D gene: .; V gene: TRBV21-1; clone size: .; CDR3 DNA: TGTGCCAGCCGCCCGGGACAGGGCGTCTATGGCTACACCTTC; CDR3 protein: CASRPGQGVYGYTF
J gene: TRBJ1-6; D gene: TRBD1; V gene: TRBV4-1; clone size: .; CDR3 DNA: TGCGCCAGCAAACCAAGGGGGCCGACAGACGGTAATTCACCCCTCCACTTT; CDR3 protein: CASKPRGPTDGNSPLHF
J gene: TRBJ2-2; D gene: .; V gene: TRBV5-4; clone size: few; CDR3 DNA: TGTGCCAGCAGTTACCTCACAGGGTCCGTCCCCGGGGAGCTGTTTTTT; CDR3 protein: CASSYLTGSVPGELFF
J gene: TRBJ1-4; D gene: .; V gene: TRBV13; clone size: .; CDR3 DNA: TGTGCCAGCAGCTTAGCCCAGGGGCGGAATGAAAAACTGTTTTTT; CDR3 protein: CASSLAQGRNEKLFF
J gene: TRBJ2-3; D gene: .; V gene: TRBV6-1; clone size: .; CDR3 DNA: TGTGCCAGCAGTCCGCGGTTGGCAGATACGCAGTATTTT; CDR3 protein: CASSPRLADTQYF
J gene: TRBJ1-2; D gene: .; V gene: TRBV4-1; clone size: few; CDR3 DNA: TGCGCCAGCAGCCATCAAGGAGGGGCGAACTATGGCTACACCTTC; CDR3 protein: CASSHQGGANYGYTF
J gene: TRBJ2-5; D gene: TRBD1; V gene: TRBV7-7; clone size: .; CDR3 DNA: TGTGCCAGCAGCCGAGGGGGCGCGGAAGAGACCCAGTACTTC; CDR3 protein: CASSRGGAEETQYF
J gene: TRBJ2-3; D gene: TRBD2; V gene: TRBV5-1; clone size: .; CDR3 DNA: TGCGCCAGCAGCCCGAGGACTAGCGCTCATATTTTGAGCACAGATACGCAGTATTTT; CDR3 protein: CASSPRTSAHILSTDTQYF
J gene: TRBJ1-1; D gene: .; V gene: TRBV6-6; clone size: few; CDR3 DNA: TGTGCCAGCAGTTACTCCGGCGGGGGAAAGAACACTGAAGCTTTCTTT; CDR3 protein: CASSYSGGGKNTEAFF
J gene: TRBJ2-7; D gene: .; V gene: TRBV10-2; clone size: few; CDR3 DNA: TGCGCCAGCAGTGAGCCGTTCGTCCACGAGCAGTACTTC; CDR3 protein: CASSEPFVHEQYF
J gene: TRBJ1-3; D gene: .; V gene: TRBV5-4; clone size: .; CDR3 DNA: TGTGCCAGCAGCTTGTGGAGCTCTGGAAACACCATATATTTT; CDR3 protein: CASSLWSSGNTIYF
J gene: TRBJ2-7; D gene: TRBD1; V gene: TRBV6-6; clone size: .; CDR3 DNA: TGTGCCAGCAGCACCGGGACAGTCGGCGGGGAGCAGTACTTC; CDR3 protein: CASSTGTVGGEQYF
J gene: TRBJ2-4; D gene: TRBD1; V gene: TRBV28; clone size: .; CDR3 DNA: TGTGCCAGCAGTTTCAGTGAGACAGGGTTTCCCCAAAACATTCAGTACTTC; CDR3 protein: CASSFSETGFPQNIQYF
J gene: TRBJ1-3; D gene: TRBD1; V gene: TRBV5-1; clone size: .; CDR3 DNA: TGCGCCAGCAGCCGACAGACAGGGGCCTCTGGAAACACCATATATTTT; CDR3 protein: CASSRQTGASGNTIYF
J gene: TRBJ1-4; D gene: .; V gene: TRBV4-1; clone size: few; CDR3 DNA: TGCGCCAGCAGCCAAGAGCGGACCCAGGGTCTGTTTTTT; CDR3 protein: CASSQERTQGLFF
J gene: TRBJ2-1; D gene: TRBD2; V gene: TRBV5-4; clone size: .; CDR3 DNA: TGTGCCAGCAGCCGGACTAGCGGGGATGCCAATGAGCAGTTCTTC; CDR3 protein: CASSRTSGDANEQFF
J gene: TRBJ2-2; D gene: .; V gene: TRBV30; clone size: .; CDR3 DNA: TGTGCCTGGAGTGGACTGCGGAGATACACCGGGGAGCTGTTTTTT; CDR3 protein: CAWSGLRRYTGELFF
J gene: TRBJ1-2; D gene: TRBD1; V gene: TRBV18; clone size: .; CDR3 DNA: TGTGCCAGCTCATCCGGACAGGGTTATGGCTACACCTTC; CDR3 protein: CASSSGQGYGYTF
J gene: TRBJ1-1; D gene: TRBD1; V gene: TRBV5-4; clone size: .; CDR3 DNA: TGTGCCAGCAGCTTTCCTGAGGGGGCCTACACTGAAGCTTTCTTT; CDR3 protein: CASSFPEGAYTEAFF
J gene: TRBJ2-4; D gene: TRBD1; V gene: TRBV19; clone size: .; CDR3 DNA: TGTGCCAGTAGAACCTCCCCTACAGGGGGCAACAAAAACATTCAGTACTTC; CDR3 protein: CASRTSPTGGNKNIQYF
J gene: TRBJ1-4; D gene: TRBD1; V gene: TRBV4-1; clone size: .; CDR3 DNA: TGCGCCAGCAGCCGCCTACAGGGGACTAATGAAAAACTGTTTTTT; CDR3 protein: CASSRLQGTNEKLFF
J gene: TRBJ1-5; D gene: TRBD1; V gene: TRBV5-1; clone size: .; CDR3 DNA: TGCGCCAGCAGCCTGGGACAGGGGGGGGATCAGCCCCAGCATTTT; CDR3 protein: CASSLGQGGDQPQHF
J gene: TRBJ2-1; D gene: .; V gene: TRBV6-5; clone size: .; CDR3 DNA: TGTGCCAGCAGCCGTTACAATGAGCAGTTCTTC; CDR3 protein: CASSRYNEQFF
J gene: TRBJ2-1; D gene: TRBD1; V gene: TRBV6-1; clone size: few; CDR3 DNA: TGTGCCAGCAGTGACCGGGACAGGGAAAACGATGAGCAGTTCTTC; CDR3 protein: CASSDRDRENDEQFF
J gene: TRBJ1-1; D gene: TRBD1; V gene: TRBV7-9; clone size: once; CDR3 DNA: TGTGCCAGCAGCTCGGGACAGGGAGCCTACCTGAGGACTGAAGCTTTCTTT; CDR3 protein: CASSSGQGAYLRTEAFF
J gene: TRBJ2-7; D gene: .; V gene: TRBV29-1; clone size: .; CDR3 DNA: TGCAGCGGGGGCTACCAGGGGTACGAGCAGTACTTC; CDR3 protein: CSGGYQGYEQYF
J gene: TRBJ1-6; D gene: TRBD1; V gene: TRBV6-5; clone size: .; CDR3 DNA: TGTGCCAGCAGTTATTCGGCAGGGGGGATGTCACCCCTCCACTTT; CDR3 protein: CASSYSAGGMSPLHF
J gene: TRBJ2-7; D gene: TRBD2; V gene: TRBV18; clone size: .; CDR3 DNA: TGTGCCAGCTCACCATCGGGAGGGAAAGAGTCCTACGAGCAGTACTTC; CDR3 protein: CASSPSGGKESYEQYF
J gene: TRBJ2-5; D gene: .; V gene: TRBV7-6; clone size: .; CDR3 DNA: TGTGCCAGCAGCCCAGGGGTGGAGACCCAGTACTTC; CDR3 protein: CASSPGVETQYF
J gene: TRBJ2-1; D gene: .; V gene: TRBV27; clone size: .; CDR3 DNA: TGTGCCAGCATTGGGACAAAGCAGTTCTTC; CDR3 protein: CASIGTKQFF
J gene: TRBJ2-2; D gene: .; V gene: TRBV18; clone size: .; CDR3 DNA: TGTGCCAGCTCACCAGCGATTGGAGGGGCCGGCGGGGAGCTGTTTTTT; CDR3 protein: CASSPAIGGAGGELFF
J gene: TRBJ1-1; D gene: TRBD1; V gene: TRBV7-2; clone size: .; CDR3 DNA: TGTGCCAGCAGTTACATTTTACAGGGGACAGCTTTCTTT; CDR3 protein: CASSYILQGTAFF
J gene: TRBJ1-1; D gene: .; V gene: TRBV19; clone size: .; CDR3 DNA: TGTGCCAGTAGTATGGGGCAGCGACCTGACGAAGCTTTCTTT; CDR3 protein: CASSMGQRPDEAFF
J gene: TRBJ1-2; D gene: .; V gene: TRBV2; clone size: .; CDR3 DNA: TGTGCCAGCACCCGGGATGGAAGCTATGGCTACACCTTC; CDR3 protein: CASTRDGSYGYTF
J gene: TRBJ2-7; D gene: .; V gene: TRBV5-1; clone size: .; CDR3 DNA: TGCGCCAGCAGCTTGGACAGATCCTACGAGCAGTACTTC; CDR3 protein: CASSLDRSYEQYF
J gene: TRBJ2-7; D gene: .; V gene: TRBV30; clone size: .; CDR3 DNA: TGTGCCTGGAACCTTATACCGGGACACAGAAACTACGAGCAGTACTTC; CDR3 protein: CAWNLIPGHRNYEQYF
J gene: TRBJ1-2; D gene: .; V gene: TRBV5-5; clone size: .; CDR3 DNA: TGTGCCAGCAGCTTGATGCTCGGGGAAGCAATTGGCTACACCTTC; CDR3 protein: CASSLMLGEAIGYTF